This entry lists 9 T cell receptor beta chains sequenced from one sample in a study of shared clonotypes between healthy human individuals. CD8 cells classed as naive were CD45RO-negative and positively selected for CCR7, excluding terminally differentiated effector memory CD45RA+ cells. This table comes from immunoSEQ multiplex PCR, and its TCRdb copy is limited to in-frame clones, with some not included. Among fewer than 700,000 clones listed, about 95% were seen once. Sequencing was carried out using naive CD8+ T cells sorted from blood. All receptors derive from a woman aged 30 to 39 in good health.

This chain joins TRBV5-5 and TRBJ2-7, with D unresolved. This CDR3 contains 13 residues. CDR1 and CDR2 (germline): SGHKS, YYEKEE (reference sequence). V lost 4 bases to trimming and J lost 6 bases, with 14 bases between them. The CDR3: CASSLLERGEQYF. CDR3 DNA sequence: TGTGCCAGCAGCCTACTTGAGCGAGGCGAGCAGTACTTC.

CDR3 residues: CASSMTKTANTGELFF. CDR3 coding DNA: TGTGCCAGTAGTATGACGAAGACAGCGAACACCGGGGAGCTGTTTTTT. The rearrangement links TRBV19 to TRBJ2-2; a possible D gene is TRBD1 (5 bases). The V and J ends lost 3 bases and 0 bases respectively, with 11 bases between them. The CDR3 spans 16 residues. Germline assignment: CDR1 LNHDA and CDR2 SQIVND (reference sequence).

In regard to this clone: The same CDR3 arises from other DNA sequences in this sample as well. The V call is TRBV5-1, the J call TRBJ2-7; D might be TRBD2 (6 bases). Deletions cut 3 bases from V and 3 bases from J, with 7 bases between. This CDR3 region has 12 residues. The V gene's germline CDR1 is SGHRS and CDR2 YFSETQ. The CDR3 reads CASSSGSYEQYF. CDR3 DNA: TGCGCCAGCAGCTCCGGGAGCTACGAGCAGTACTTC.

The CDR3 coding sequence is TGCGCCAGCAGGGGGATAGAAAAACTGTTTTTT. This encodes CASRGIEKLFF. V gene TRBV10-2 combines with J gene TRBJ1-4; D unresolved. The CDR3 has 11 amino acids. Germline CDR1 and CDR2: WSHSY and SAAADI. With 6 bases removed from V and 8 bases from J, the gap between germline ends came to 7 bases.

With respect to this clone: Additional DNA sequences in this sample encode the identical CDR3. DNA for the CDR3: TGCAGCGTTGAAGGGGGGAGAGTACCCGATACGCAGTATTTT. It specifies CSVEGGRVPDTQYF. V is TRBV29-1 and J is TRBJ2-3, with D perhaps assigned TRBD1 or TRBD2 (5 bases each). The germline CDR1 and CDR2 sequences are SQVTM and ANQGSEA. Trimming removed 1 base from V and 6 bases from J, with 14 bases in between. CDR3 length: 14 residues.

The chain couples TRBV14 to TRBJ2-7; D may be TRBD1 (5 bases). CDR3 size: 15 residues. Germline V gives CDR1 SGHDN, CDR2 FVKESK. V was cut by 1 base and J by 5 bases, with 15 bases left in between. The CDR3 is CASSQGSGIINEQYF. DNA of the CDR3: TGTGCCAGCAGCCAAGGGTCAGGGATAATCAACGAGCAGTACTTC. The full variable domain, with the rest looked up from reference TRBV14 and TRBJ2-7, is EAGVTQFPSHSVIEKGQTVTLRCDPISGHDNLYWYRRVMGKEIKFLLHFVKESKQDESGMPNNRFLAERTGGTYSTLKVQPAELEDSGVYFCASSQGSGIINEQYFGPGTRLTVT.

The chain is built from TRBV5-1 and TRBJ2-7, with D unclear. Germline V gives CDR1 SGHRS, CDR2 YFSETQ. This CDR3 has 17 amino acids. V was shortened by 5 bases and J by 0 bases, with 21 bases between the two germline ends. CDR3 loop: CASRPSLPGIISYEQYF. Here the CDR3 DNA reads TGCGCCAGCAGGCCCTCCCTGCCAGGAATCATCTCCTACGAGCAGTACTTC.

CDR3 nucleotides: TGTGCCAGCAGCCAAGCAGGGTTGTACACTGAAGCTTTCTTT. It codes for CASSQAGLYTEAFF. The chain couples TRBV27 to TRBJ1-1; a weak D match, TRBD1 (5 bases). There are 14 residues in the CDR3. V was pared by 6 bases and J by 3 bases, with 14 bases between. Looked up from germline, CDR1 is MNHEY and CDR2 is SMNVEV (reference sequence).

Written as DNA, the CDR3 is TGTGCCAGCAGGATCGGTAGCGGGACGGGCAATGAGCAGTTCTTC. Translating it yields CASRIGSGTGNEQFF. The J gene is TRBJ2-1, the V gene TRBV28; 8 positions agree with TRBD2. Germline CDR1 and CDR2: MDHEN and SYDVKM. V gave up 6 bases and J gave up 6 bases; unmatched junction bases: 10. CDR3 length: 15 residues.